These T cell receptor beta chains were read from a single sample in a study of CD8 T cells in Susac syndrome. TCRdb called the immunoSEQ multiplex PCR reads again in MiXCR, with one record for every CDR3 protein. The sample comprises 130,000 or so distinct CDR3 sequences, around 86% of which are singletons, and around 0.49% rests with the top ten. The sample was CD8+ T cells from PBMCs. The receptors were gathered from a human donor with multiple sclerosis. CDR3s include the opening cysteine and the closing phenylalanine or tryptophan. The D gene is left open where the match is weak. The size of a clone is reported for some rows only, either as once, few or many, or as a class for expanded clones.

TRBV9	TRBJ2-1	TRBD2	.	TGTGCCAGCAGCGTAGGAAGTGGGTCTAGCGGGAGAGATGAGCAGTTCTTC	CASSVGSGSSGRDEQFF
TRBV7-9	TRBJ1-4	.	.	TGTGCCAGCAGCCAGGGGACACGTAATGAAAAACTGTTTTTT	CASSQGTRNEKLFF
TRBV2	TRBJ2-5	.	.	TGTGCCACTCGGGGATACCAAGAGACCCAGTACTTC	CATRGYQETQYF
TRBV7-2	TRBJ2-1	.	.	TGTGCCAGCAGCTTATCCAGGGTTTTTTCGGCGGGCAATGAGCAGTTCTTC	CASSLSRVFSAGNEQFF
TRBV19	TRBJ2-3	.	.	TGTGCCAGTAGTGCCCCGTCCGGATGGGGCACAGATACGCAGTATTTT	CASSAPSGWGTDTQYF
TRBV15	TRBJ2-2	.	.	TGTGCCACCAGTGTCGATCGGGGGAACACCGGGGAGCTGTTTTTT	CATSVDRGNTGELFF
TRBV27	TRBJ2-3	.	.	TGTGCCAGCAGTTTAGGACTACACACAGATACGCAGTATTTT	CASSLGLHTDTQYF
TRBV4-2	TRBJ2-5	.	.	TGTGCCAGCAGCCAAGATCACGCAGGCGGGGAGACCCAGTACTTC	CASSQDHAGGETQYF
TRBV6-1	TRBJ2-5	.	few	TGTGCCAGCAGTCCCGGGAGTGAAGCCTCTAACCAGTACTTC	CASSPGSEASNQYF
TRBV4-2	TRBJ1-6	.	.	TGTGCCAGCAGCCAAGAAGCTATTACGACTCTCAGCTCCTATAATTCACCCCTCCACTTT	CASSQEAITTLSSYNSPLHF
TRBV20-1	TRBJ1-5	.	.	TGCAGTGCTAGAGACCGGACACAGTTCAATCAGCCCCAGCATTTT	CSARDRTQFNQPQHF
TRBV7-9	TRBJ2-1	.	.	TGTGCCAGCAGTTCCAGTAGCTGGGAGCAGTTCTTC	CASSSSSWEQFF
TRBV6-1	TRBJ1-2	.	.	TGTGCCAGCACCAGACGAGGGTACTATGGCTACACCTTC	CASTRRGYYGYTF
TRBV19	TRBJ2-7	.	.	TGTGCCGTAGGTCCGGGGACTTACGAGCAGTACTTC	CAVGPGTYEQYF
TRBV19	TRBJ2-4	.	.	TGTGCCAGTACCCCCGGCTACTTGGCCAAAAACATTCAGTACTTC	CASTPGYLAKNIQYF
TRBV13	TRBJ1-1	.	.	TGTGCCAGCAGCTTCTCCAACACTGAAGCTTTCTTT	CASSFSNTEAFF
TRBV10-3	TRBJ2-3	.	.	TGTGCCATCAGTGAAGCTAGCGAATCGAGCACAGATACGCAGTATTTT	CAISEASESSTDTQYF
TRBV28	TRBJ2-2	.	.	.	CASSPTGAPGSCFF
TRBV24-1	TRBJ1-2	.	once	TGTGCCACCAGTGAGGATCAGGGAGGAGGCTACACCTTC	CATSEDQGGGYTF
TRBV7-9	TRBJ2-4	.	.	TGTGCCAGCAGCTTAGGCGGGGAAAACATTCAGTACTTC	CASSLGGENIQYF
TRBV6-5	TRBJ1-1	TRBD1	few	TGTGCCAGCAGTTACTCGGACAGGGAAAAAGCTTTCTTT	CASSYSDREKAFF
TRBV18	TRBJ1-1	TRBD1	.	TGTGCCAGCCTCCGAGGGCAGGGGGCCCCGAACACTGAAGCTTTCTTT	CASLRGQGAPNTEAFF
TRBV12-3/TRBV12-4	TRBJ2-7	.	.	TGTGCCAGCACCTCGGGGGAGAAGTCCTACGAGCAGTACTTC	CASTSGEKSYEQYF
TRBV27	TRBJ2-7	.	.	TGTGCCAGCAGTCCGAGCATGGGCGCTACCTACGAGCAGTACTTC	CASSPSMGATYEQYF
TRBV5-6	TRBJ1-3	.	once	TGTGCCAGCAGCTTTCTAGGGGCTGGAAACACCATATATTTT	CASSFLGAGNTIYF
TRBV5-1	TRBJ1-2	TRBD1	once	TGCGCCAGCAGTTCGGACAGGGGGATATATGGCTACACCTTC	CASSSDRGIYGYTF
TRBV4-1	TRBJ1-1	TRBD1	.	TGCGCCAGCAGCCAGGATATAAAGACAGGGGCGAACACTGAAGCTTTCTTT	CASSQDIKTGANTEAFF
TRBV19	TRBJ2-6	TRBD1	.	TGTGCCACCTACCCCGGGACAGGTTCCTCTGGGGCCAACGTCCTGACTTTC	CATYPGTGSSGANVLTF